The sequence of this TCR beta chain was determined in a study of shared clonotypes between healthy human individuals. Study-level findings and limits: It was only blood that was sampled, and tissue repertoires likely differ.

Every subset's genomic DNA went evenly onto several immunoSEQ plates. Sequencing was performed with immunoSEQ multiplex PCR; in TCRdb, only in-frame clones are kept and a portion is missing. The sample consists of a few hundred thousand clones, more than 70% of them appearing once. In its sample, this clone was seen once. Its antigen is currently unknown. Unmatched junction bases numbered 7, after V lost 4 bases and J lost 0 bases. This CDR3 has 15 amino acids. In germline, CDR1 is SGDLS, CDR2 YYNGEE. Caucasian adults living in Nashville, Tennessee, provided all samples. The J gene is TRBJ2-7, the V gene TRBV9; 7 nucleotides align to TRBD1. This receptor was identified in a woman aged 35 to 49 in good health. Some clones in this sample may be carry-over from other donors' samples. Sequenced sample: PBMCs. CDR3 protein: CASSPGRDSSYEQYF. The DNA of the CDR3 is TGTGCCAGCAGCCCAGGCCGGGACAGCTCCTACGAGCAGTACTTC.